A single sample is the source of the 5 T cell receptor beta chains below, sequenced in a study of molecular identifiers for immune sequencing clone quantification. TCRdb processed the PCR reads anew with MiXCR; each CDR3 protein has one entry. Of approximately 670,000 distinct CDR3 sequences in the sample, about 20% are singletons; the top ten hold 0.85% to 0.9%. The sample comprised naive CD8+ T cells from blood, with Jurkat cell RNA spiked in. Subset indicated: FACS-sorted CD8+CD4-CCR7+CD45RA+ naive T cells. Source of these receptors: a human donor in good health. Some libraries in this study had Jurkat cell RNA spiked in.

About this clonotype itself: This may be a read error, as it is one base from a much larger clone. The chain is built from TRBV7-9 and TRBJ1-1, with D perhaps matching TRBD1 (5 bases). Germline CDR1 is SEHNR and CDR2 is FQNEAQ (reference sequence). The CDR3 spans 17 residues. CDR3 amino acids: CAGSPDIVLSLGTEAFF. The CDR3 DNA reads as TGTGCCGGCAGCCCGGACATAGTACTAAGCTTGGGCACTGAAGCTTTCTTT.

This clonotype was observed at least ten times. CDR3 coding DNA: TGTGCCACCGCTTCGGCTAACAGGGGAAATGAGCAGTTCTTC. Encoded protein: CATASANRGNEQFF. The chain is built from TRBV15 and TRBJ2-1, with 7 bases fitting TRBD1. The CDR3 runs to 14 residues. With V trimmed by 8 bases and J by 7 bases, 11 bases remained unmatched. Germline CDR1 LNHNV, CDR2 YYDKDF (reference sequence).

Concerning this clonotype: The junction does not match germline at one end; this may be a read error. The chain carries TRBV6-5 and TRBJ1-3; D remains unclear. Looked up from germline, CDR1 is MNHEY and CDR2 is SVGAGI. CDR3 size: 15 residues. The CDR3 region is CACSEDSSSGNTIYF. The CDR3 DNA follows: TGTGCCTGCAGTGAGGATTCGTCTTCTGGAAACACCATATATTTT.

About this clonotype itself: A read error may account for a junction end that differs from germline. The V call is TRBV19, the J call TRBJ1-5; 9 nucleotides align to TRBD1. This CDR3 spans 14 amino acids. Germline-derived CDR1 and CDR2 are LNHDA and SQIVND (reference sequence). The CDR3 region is CASEQGASNQPRHF. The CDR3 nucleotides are TGTGCCAGTGAACAGGGGGCTAGCAATCAGCCCCGGCATTTT.

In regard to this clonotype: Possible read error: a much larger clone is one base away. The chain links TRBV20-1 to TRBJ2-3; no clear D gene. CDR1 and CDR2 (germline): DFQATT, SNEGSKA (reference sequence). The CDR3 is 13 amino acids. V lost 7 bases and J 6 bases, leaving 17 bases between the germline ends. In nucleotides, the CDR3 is TGCAGTGTGGGAACGCCCACATTGGATACGCAGTATTTT. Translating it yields CSVGTPTLDTQYF.